This TCR beta chain was identified during a study of Ad26.COV2.S vaccination and SARS-CoV-2 variants. Details on this clone: Its target is unknown.

The study, taken as a whole, reports: Vaccine and placebo recipients had comparable breadth of non-spike TCRs.

Clones were sequenced by immunoSEQ multiplex PCR, and TCRdb holds only the in-frame ones, with some missing. Among hundreds of thousands of clones listed, roughly nine tenths were seen once. Germline CDR1 is SEHNR and CDR2 is FQNEAQ (reference sequence). V was trimmed by 8 bases and J by 0 bases, leaving 10 bases between them. This CDR3 spans 14 amino acids. The treatment here: some 20 received Ad26.COV2.S at low or high dose, single or two shots; roughly 5 received placebo; per-sample allocation not given. It was on day 63 after the first vaccine or placebo injection that samples were taken. The specimen was peripheral blood, collected in a trial of Ad26.COV2.S vaccine versus placebo. This sequence was found in a person aged 18-65 years who received the Ad26.COV2.S COVID-19 vaccine or a placebo. The V gene is TRBV7-9, the J gene TRBJ2-2; D is perhaps TRBD1 (6 bases). CDR3: CASQTGANTGELFF. The CDR3 DNA reads TGTGCCAGCCAGACAGGAGCGAACACCGGGGAGCTGTTTTTT. The variable domain in full, with the rest retrieved from reference TRBV7-9 and TRBJ2-2, is DTGVSQNPRHKITKRGQNVTFRCDPISEHNRLYWYRQTLGQGPEFLTYFQNEAQLEKSRLLSDRFSAERPKGSFSTLEIQRTEQGDSAMYLCASQTGANTGELFFGEGSRLTVL.